The clone carrying this T cell receptor beta chain was seen more than once but under ten times. These data come from a study of blood T cell repertoires in COVID-19. The wider study: PBMCs, B-cell-depleted T cells, or T cells provided the cDNA or gDNA that made up the material.

Between the trimmed V and J ends, which lost 4 bases and 4 bases, there was a span of 6 bases. Germline lookup yields CDR1 SGHDT and CDR2 YYEEEE. The CDR3 is made up of 11 amino acids. Only in-frame clones appear in the TCRdb table, and some are missing; sequencing was by immunoSEQ multiplex PCR. The table has about 63,000 clones, about 88% seen once. The genes are TRBV5-6 and TRBJ2-7; D is uncertain. This clonotype was sampled from a human donor in a cohort sampled during active COVID-19. Input material: peripheral blood. The CDR3 reads CASSRAYEQYF. The CDR3, as DNA: TGTGCCAGCAGCCGAGCATACGAGCAGTACTTC.